This T cell receptor (beta chain) is from a study of blood T cells in healthy people across ages. Per-sample PBMC isolation yielded at least 6 million cells. Looked up from germline, CDR1 is SGHAT and CDR2 is FQDESV (reference sequence). The CDR3 extends over 14 amino acids. Using a J-beta primer mix together with a sample-barcoded 5' primer, a second PCR was run for roughly 7 to 12 cycles. TCRdb used MiXCR to reprocess the 5' RACE reads, holding one entry per CDR3 protein. The repertoire consists of approximately 800,000 distinct CDR3 sequences, with roughly 25% occurring once and the leading ten covering approximately 3.7%. The sample was also linked to a second study, of T cells of mothers and their children.

The specimen sequenced was blood. The TCR sequence derives from a boy aged 5-17 years in good health. The chain has TRBV11-1 and TRBJ2-1; tentative D call: TRBD1 (6 bases). Gene TRBJ2-5 matches the end of the DNA better, so the J call may be wrong. For the CDR3, the DNA is TGTGCCAGCAGCTTGGCCCCGGACAGAGGGACCCAGTACTTC. It codes for CASSLAPDRGTQYF.